The next 10 T cell receptor beta chains were all read from a single sample in a study of blood T cell repertoires in COVID-19. Measured with immunoSEQ multiplex PCR; TCRdb has only the in-frame clones, and not every one. The table includes approximately 21,000 clones, around 86% detected once. Sequenced input: peripheral blood. The receptors come from a woman older than 75 with active or convalescent COVID-19.

This sequence joins TRBV4-3 and TRBJ2-7; TRBD1 matches 8 bases. After removal of 1 base from V and 3 bases from J, the junction contained 2 bases not matched to a gene. Germline V gives CDR1 LGHNA, CDR2 YSLEER. This CDR3 has 14 residues. CDR3 DNA: TGCGCCAGCAGCCAAGGGACAGGGTACTACGAGCAGTACTTC. It yields the protein CASSQGTGYYEQYF.

CDR3 sequence reads: CATSDGRSSGMTDTQYF. CDR3 coding DNA: TGTGCCACCAGTGACGGGCGTAGTAGCGGGATGACAGATACGCAGTATTTT. J is TRBJ2-3 and V is TRBV24-1, with 8 bases fitting TRBD2. CDR1 is KGHDR, CDR2 SFDVKD, per germline. The CDR3 is 17 residues long. J lost 3 bases, V lost 4 bases, and 11 bases had no gene match.

V and J are TRBV25-1 and TRBJ2-2; 8 nucleotides agree with TRBD2. Per the germline V gene, CDR1 is MGHDK and CDR2 is SYGVNS. The CDR3 length is 13 residues. V lost 6 bases, J lost 5 bases, and 2 bases stayed unmatched. The CDR3, as DNA: TGTGCCAGCAGCTTAGCGGGGACCGGGGAGCTGTTTTTT. Amino acid sequence: CASSLAGTGELFF.

This chain links TRBV3-1 (or the pseudogene TRBV3-2) with TRBJ2-2, with D perhaps matching TRBD1 (6 bases). Germline V gene data show CDR1 as LGHDT and CDR2 as YNNKEL (reference sequence). CDR3 length: 16 amino acids. Trimming removed 5 bases from V and 3 bases from J, with 16 bases in between. The CDR3 DNA follows: TGTGCCAGCAGCGAACAGGGTTTTTGGGACACCGGGGAGCTGTTTTTT. Translating it yields CASSEQGFWDTGELFF.

This chain joins TRBV2 and TRBJ2-2; weak D call: TRBD2 (6 bases). This CDR3 is built from 17 residues. Trimming pared 7 bases from V and 2 bases from J, leaving 20 bases between. The V gene's germline CDR1 is SNHLY and CDR2 FYNNEI. The CDR3 region has the DNA TGTGCCAGCACCAGACGACCCGCGGGGACTAACACCGGGGAGCTGTTTTTT. Amino acids: CASTRRPAGTNTGELFF.

The genes are TRBV7-3 and TRBJ2-1; D gene ambiguous. This CDR3 region has 14 residues. The V gene lost 0 bases and the J gene lost 5 bases, with 8 bases spanning the gap. Looked up from germline, CDR1 is SGHTA and CDR2 is FQGTGA. The CDR3 DNA is TGTGCCAGCAGCTTAACCGGGTTGGACAATGAGCAGTTCTTC. It encodes CASSLTGLDNEQFF.

This chain links TRBV6-5 with TRBJ2-2, with 7 bases matching TRBD2. The CDR3 has 15 residues. V dropped 5 bases and J dropped 3; count of bases not matched to a gene: 6. The V gene's germline CDR1 is MNHEY and CDR2 SVGAGI. For the CDR3, the DNA is TGTGCCAGCAGTAAACGACTAGCACACACCGGGGAGCTGTTTTTT. Its protein product is CASSKRLAHTGELFF.

This chain links TRBV7-9 with TRBJ2-4; 8 positions agree with TRBD1. From germline, CDR1 is SEHNR and CDR2 FQNEAQ (reference sequence). V gave up 5 bases and J gave up 4 bases; unmatched junction bases: 10. There are 16 residues in the CDR3. This CDR3 is CASSRPPGGEKNIQYF. In DNA form, the CDR3 reads TGTGCCAGCAGCCGCCCGCCAGGGGGCGAAAAAAACATTCAGTACTTC.

V gene TRBV5-1 combines with J gene TRBJ2-7, with 9 bases fitting TRBD1. The CDR3 runs 14 residues. Germline V gene data show CDR1 as SGHRS and CDR2 as YFSETQ. Trimming cost V 4 bases and J 4 bases; bases outside gene matches: 6. The CDR3 region is CASSKGTGKYEQYF. In nucleotides, the CDR3 is TGCGCCAGCAGCAAAGGGACAGGGAAGTACGAGCAGTACTTC.

The rearrangement links TRBV28 to TRBJ2-7; TRBD2 agrees at 11 bases. J lost 3 bases, V lost 4 bases, and 11 bases had no gene match. Per germline, CDR1 MDHEN and CDR2 SYDVKM. The CDR3 consists of 17 residues. CDR3 in amino acids: CASSYKIAGGNNYEQYF. CDR3 DNA sequence: TGTGCCAGCAGTTACAAAATAGCGGGAGGGAACAACTACGAGCAGTACTTC.